These 8 T cell receptor beta chains were all obtained from the same sample, sequenced in a study of T cell repertoires in cytomegalovirus infection. TCRdb re-called the reads through MiXCR, storing one row per CDR3 protein. The sample contains 250,000 or so distinct CDR3 sequences, about a sixth of which appear only once. The sequencing sample was made of CD8+ T cells from PBMCs. These receptors were taken from a human donor in good health (CMV status not recorded). Some clones in this sample may be carry-over from other donors' samples.

V usage is TRBV7-3 and J usage is TRBJ2-3, with unresolved D. This CDR3 has 15 residues. Germline loops: CDR1 SGHTA, CDR2 FQGTGA. V gave up 2 bases and J gave up 0 bases, with 9 bases separating them. The CDR3 DNA is TGTGCCAGCAGCTTAGTAGGTGCTAGCACAGATACGCAGTATTTT. Amino acid sequence: CASSLVGASTDTQYF.

A few counts support this clonotype. V and J are TRBV12-3 or TRBV12-4 and TRBJ2-7, with D possibly TRBD1 on 6 matching bases. CDR3 length: 13 residues. Trimming removed 8 bases at V and 0 bases at J, with 11 bases between. The CDR3 loop is CASAGVNSYEQYF. The CDR3 DNA sequence: TGTGCCAGCGCAGGGGTTAACTCCTACGAGCAGTACTTC.

The J gene is TRBJ2-1, the V gene TRBV6-2 or TRBV6-3; D is uncertain. The CDR3 contains 16 residues. Germline-derived CDR1 and CDR2 are MNHEY and SVGEGT. V was cut by 2 bases and J by 0 bases, with 11 bases left in between. DNA for the CDR3: TGTGCCAGCAGTTACGCCTGGCCTAGCTCCTACAATGAGCAGTTCTTC. It codes for CASSYAWPSSYNEQFF.

This clonotype was counted at least ten times. This chain connects TRBV6-5 to TRBJ1-2; D is unclear. The CDR3 has 15 residues. The V end lost 0 bases, the J end lost 2 bases, and 10 bases lay between the germline ends. Germline V gene lookup returns CDR1 MNHEY and CDR2 SVGAGI. The CDR3: CASSYSAVGNYGYTF. The CDR3, as DNA: TGTGCCAGCAGTTACTCCGCGGTGGGAAACTATGGCTACACCTTC.

Many counts were recorded for this clonotype. V gene TRBV12-3 or TRBV12-4 combines with J gene TRBJ2-2; TRBD1 matches 9 bases. The CDR3 runs to 19 residues. V shed 3 bases, J shed 8 bases, and the junction held 19 bases outside the gene matches. CDR3 DNA sequence: TGTGCCAGCAGTTTGGGTTTGGGGGGACTACAGGGGGCATCGGGGGAGCTGTTTTTT. It translates to CASSLGLGGLQGASGELFF.

This clonotype was recorded a few times. The rearrangement joins TRBV12-3 or TRBV12-4 to TRBJ1-5, with TRBD1 as a possible D gene (6 bases). This CDR3 is built from 15 residues. V lost 3 bases to trimming and J lost 5 bases, with 14 bases between them. In nucleotides, the CDR3 is TGTGCCAGCAGTTTCCGGACAGAGTTCGATCAGCCCCAGCATTTT. Its translation is CASSFRTEFDQPQHF.

The sample holds a few counts of this clonotype. The rearrangement joins TRBV13 to TRBJ2-6; D could derive from TRBD1 or TRBD2 (5 bases each). Germline V gene sequence: CDR1 PRHDT, CDR2 FYEKMQ (reference sequence). V lost 4 bases and J 8 bases, leaving 18 bases between the germline ends. The CDR3 is made up of 16 amino acids. CDR3 DNA sequence: TGTGCCAGCAGCTCCTCAGAGCAGGGAGTTCCCAACGTCCTGACTTTC. It encodes CASSSSEQGVPNVLTF.

This clonotype was counted at least ten times. The V call is TRBV6-2 or TRBV6-3, the J call TRBJ2-1, with 10 bases lining up with TRBD1. The CDR3 covers 17 residues. Germline values: CDR1 MNHEY, CDR2 SVGEGT. V was clipped by 2 bases and J by 4 bases; unmatched bases: 8. The CDR3 spells CASSYEFGTGAYNEQFF. The CDR3 region has the DNA TGTGCCAGCAGTTACGAATTTGGGACAGGGGCGTACAATGAGCAGTTCTTC.